The rows below give T cell receptor beta chains drawn from one sample of a study of T cell responses to AZD1222 COVID-19 vaccine. Generated by immunoSEQ multiplex PCR, the TCRdb table keeps only in-frame clones and is missing some. The sample lists about 110,000 clones, 87% seen once, with around 3.3% in the top ten. The input for sequencing was peripheral blood, taken on day 0 of AZD1222 vaccination. These receptors were taken from an adult in good health. CDR3s include the opening cysteine and the closing phenylalanine or tryptophan. A D gene is named only where the DNA matches it firmly. Clone size is given for some rows only: seen once, a few or many times, or a class if the clone is expanded.

clone_size,j_call,v_call,d_call,cdr3_nt,cdr3_aa
.,TRBJ2-7,TRBV2,TRBD1,TGTGCCAGCAGATCGGACAGGGGACTCGCCGAGCAGTACTTC,CASRSDRGLAEQYF
.,TRBJ2-5,TRBV7-2,TRBD2,TGTGCCAGCAGCCGTAGCGGGAGGGAGACCCAGTACTTC,CASSRSGRETQYF
.,TRBJ2-5,TRBV28,TRBD1,TGTGCCAGCAGCTTTGTGGGACAGAACCAAGAGACCCAGTACTTC,CASSFVGQNQETQYF
few,TRBJ2-7,TRBV24-1,.,TGTGCCACCGACCATACAGGGATCAGAGGGGGCTCCTACGAGCAGTACTTC,CATDHTGIRGGSYEQYF
.,TRBJ1-1,TRBV19,TRBD1,TGTGCCAGTAGGATTACAGGGGGCACTGAAGCTTTCTTT,CASRITGGTEAFF
.,TRBJ2-7,TRBV7-2,TRBD1,TGTGCCAGCAGCGTGAACAGGGGCGCCTACGAGCAGTACTTC,CASSVNRGAYEQYF
once,TRBJ2-1,TRBV3-1/TRBV3-2,.,TGTGCCAGCAGCCAAGGCGGAATCGGGCCCGAGCAGTTCTTC,CASSQGGIGPEQFF
.,TRBJ2-1,TRBV19,TRBD2,TGTGCCAGTAGTATAAGGGAGGCGGGAGCCAGCGAGCAGTTCTTC,CASSIREAGASEQFF
.,TRBJ2-5,TRBV6-5,TRBD1,TGTGCCAGCAGTTTACAGGGGGTAGAGACCCAGTACTTC,CASSLQGVETQYF
.,TRBJ1-2,TRBV5-8,TRBD1,TGTGCCAGCACCGAGATCAGGGGGAATAACTATGGCTACACCTTC,CASTEIRGNNYGYTF
.,TRBJ2-7,TRBV7-9,TRBD1,TGTGCCAGCAGCCAAGGGGGACAGGGCTCCTACGAGCAGTACTTC,CASSQGGQGSYEQYF
once,TRBJ2-2,TRBV27,.,TGTGCCAGCAGTCGAGGGAGGAACACCGGGGAGCTGTTTTTT,CASSRGRNTGELFF
.,TRBJ2-1,TRBV5-1,TRBD2,TGCGCCAGCAGCTTGGAGATTAGCGGGGGCAATGAGCAGTTCTTC,CASSLEISGGNEQFF
.,TRBJ2-3,TRBV28,.,TGTGCCAGCAGTTTATGGGGCGGCACAGATACGCAGTATTTT,CASSLWGGTDTQYF
.,TRBJ1-2,TRBV6-5,.,TGTGCCAGCAGTAACCAGGGTGGGTCTGATGGCTACACCTTC,CASSNQGGSDGYTF
few,TRBJ1-2,TRBV18,.,TGTGCCAGCTCACCACTGGGTCGTGGCTACACCTTC,CASSPLGRGYTF
.,TRBJ1-6,TRBV28,.,TGTGCCAGCAGCTCCTCAGAGGGGGGACCAACCCTCAACTCACCCCTCCACTTT,CASSSSEGGPTLNSPLHF
.,TRBJ1-6,TRBV19,.,TGTGCCAGTAGTATTACGGGGACCTCCTATAATTCACCCCTCCACTTT,CASSITGTSYNSPLHF
.,TRBJ2-7,TRBV25-1,.,TGTGCCAGCAGTGTCCCTGGGGGGCCCAACGAGCAGTACTTC,CASSVPGGPNEQYF
.,TRBJ2-1,TRBV9,TRBD1,TGTGCCAGCAGCTCTTCAGGGGGCGTCGGAATCCATGAGCAGTTCTTC,CASSSSGGVGIHEQFF
.,TRBJ2-2,TRBV10-3,TRBD2,TGTGCCATCAGTGAGCTAACTAGCGGGGGTGCCCCAGCCGGGGAGCTGTTTTTT,CAISELTSGGAPAGELFF
.,TRBJ1-1,TRBV6-2/TRBV6-3,.,TGTGCCAGCAGTACAGGGTTTTCGGCTTTCTTT,CASSTGFSAFF
once,TRBJ2-7,TRBV6-5,TRBD2,TGTGCCAGCAGTTACTCGGGACTAGCGGGGGACGAGCAGTACTTC,CASSYSGLAGDEQYF
.,TRBJ1-1,TRBV7-2,.,TGTGCCAGCAGCTCGGGGGGCAGGGACACTGAAGCTTTCTTT,CASSSGGRDTEAFF
.,TRBJ2-1,TRBV7-6,TRBD2,TGTGCCAGCAGCTTAGGGGCGGGAGGGCCCAATGAGCAGTTCTTC,CASSLGAGGPNEQFF
.,TRBJ1-1,TRBV20-1,.,TGCAGTGCCCCGAGACAGAGTGAAGCTTTCTTT,CSAPRQSEAFF
.,TRBJ1-1,TRBV5-1,.,TGCGCCAGCAGTCGTACAGGGTACACTGAAGCTTTCTTT,CASSRTGYTEAFF
.,TRBJ1-1,TRBV29-1,.,TGCAGCGTTGAAGTTGGGGGAGATGGAACTGAAGCTTTCTTT,CSVEVGGDGTEAFF
.,TRBJ2-3,TRBV9,.,TGTGCCAGCAGCGTAGCTAGGGCCGTCACAGATACGCAGTATTTT,CASSVARAVTDTQYF
.,TRBJ2-7,TRBV3-1/TRBV3-2,TRBD1,TGTGCCAGCATTGGACAGGGCGGAGGAGAGCAGTACTTC,CASIGQGGGEQYF
.,TRBJ1-3,TRBV3-1/TRBV3-2,.,TGTGCCAGCAGCCAAGGGACAGAATACTCTGGAAACACCATATATTTT,CASSQGTEYSGNTIYF
.,TRBJ2-1,TRBV5-1,TRBD2,TGCGCCAGCAGCTTGGCCGGACTAGCGGAGGTCAATGAGCAGTTCTTC,CASSLAGLAEVNEQFF
.,TRBJ1-3,TRBV5-6,TRBD1,TGTGCCAGCAGCTCGACAGGGCTAAACTCTGGAAACACCATATATTTT,CASSSTGLNSGNTIYF
.,TRBJ2-5,TRBV25-1,TRBD2,TGTGCCAGCAGTGATCCTAGCGGGAGGGAGACCCAGTACTTC,CASSDPSGRETQYF
.,TRBJ1-5,TRBV28,.,TGTGCCAGCAGTCAAGAAGCTTATAGCAATCAGCCCCAGCATTTT,CASSQEAYSNQPQHF
.,TRBJ2-6,TRBV11-2,.,TGTGCCAGCAGCTTAGGACCTGGGGCCAACGTCCTGACTTTC,CASSLGPGANVLTF
.,TRBJ2-3,TRBV5-6,TRBD2,TGTGCCAGCACCCGGGGGGGACTAGCGGGAGTTTCAGATACGCAGTATTTT,CASTRGGLAGVSDTQYF
.,TRBJ2-7,TRBV7-8,.,TGTGCCAGCAGCTCCCTGGTTACGAGCTCCTACGAGCAGTACTTC,CASSSLVTSSYEQYF
.,TRBJ2-5,TRBV4-2,TRBD2,TGTGCCAGCAGCCTTTCCCGACAGCGGGAGGGGCAAGAGACCCAGTACTTC,CASSLSRQREGQETQYF
few,TRBJ1-1,TRBV5-4,TRBD1,TGTGCCAGCAGCTTGGACACAGGGGGCGCCTGGGACACTGAAGCTTTCTTT,CASSLDTGGAWDTEAFF
.,TRBJ2-5,TRBV20-1,.,TGCAGTGCCTCGGACTGGGAGACCCAGTACTTC,CSASDWETQYF
.,TRBJ2-7,TRBV4-2,TRBD1,TGTGCCAGCAGCACCGGGACAGGTTCCTACGAGCAGTACTTC,CASSTGTGSYEQYF
.,TRBJ2-1,TRBV15,.,TGTGCCACCATCCCGAGAGGGCCCCAGCCCTACAATGAGCAGTTCTTC,CATIPRGPQPYNEQFF
.,TRBJ1-2,TRBV11-2,.,TGTGCCAGCAGCTCCAATAGTCAGTATGGCTACACCTTC,CASSSNSQYGYTF
.,TRBJ1-1,TRBV28,.,TGTGCCAGCAGTTGGACCACGTACGCTGAAGCTTTCTTT,CASSWTTYAEAFF
.,TRBJ2-7,TRBV9,.,TGTGCCAGCAGCGTAGCCCCTTCCGGCTACGAGCAGTACTTC,CASSVAPSGYEQYF
.,TRBJ1-2,TRBV6-2/TRBV6-3,.,TGTGCCAGCAGTCCAAATCCCCCAGAGTATGGCTACACCTTC,CASSPNPPEYGYTF